Below, 32 T cell receptor beta chains from the same sample are listed, as sequenced in a study of blood T cell repertoires in COVID-19. The table came from immunoSEQ multiplex PCR; TCRdb's copy has only in-frame clones and leaves some out. There are 20,000 to 25,000 clones in the sample; 80% to 95% occur only once, and 15% to 20% lies in the top ten. Sequencing was done on a sample of peripheral blood. The receptors shown here come from a human donor in a cohort sampled during active COVID-19.

The V call is TRBV6-5, the J call TRBJ1-4; no definite D call. V lost 6 bases and J lost 0, with 8 bases in between. Looked up from germline, CDR1 is MNHEY and CDR2 is SVGAGI. The CDR3 length is 14 residues. CDR3 region: CASSYSSTNEKLFF. The CDR3, as DNA: TGTGCCAGCAGCTACAGCTCAACTAATGAAAAACTGTTTTTT.

The chain uses TRBV19 and TRBJ2-3, with 7 bases matching TRBD1. V lost 5 bases, J lost 2 bases, and 4 bases stayed unmatched. Germline CDR1 and CDR2: LNHDA and SQIVND (reference sequence). The CDR3 is 14 residues long. CDR3 loop: CASSLGTATDTQYF. In nucleotides, the CDR3 is TGTGCCAGTAGTTTAGGGACAGCCACAGATACGCAGTATTTT.

In this sample, this clone turned up once. V usage is TRBV4-2 and J usage is TRBJ1-1, with D maybe TRBD1 (5 bases). The CDR3 covers 15 residues. Germline CDR1 reads LGHNA; CDR2 reads YNFKEQ. V was cut by 1 base and J by 6 bases, with 15 bases left in between. In DNA, the CDR3 is TGTGCCAGCAGCCAAGTGGGGGGGTCTAGACCTGAAGCTTTCTTT. The encoded protein is CASSQVGGSRPEAFF.

The V call is TRBV30, the J call TRBJ1-5, with TRBD1 identical over 8 bases. Trimming at V came to 3 bases and at J to 5 bases, leaving 6 bases not matched to a gene. The CDR3 sequence is 14 residues long. The germline V gene has CDR1 GTSNPN and CDR2 SVGIG (reference sequence). The chain's CDR3 is CAWSSGQGYQPQHF. As DNA, the CDR3 is TGTGCCTGGAGCTCAGGACAGGGATATCAGCCCCAGCATTTT.

The genes are TRBV12-5 and TRBJ2-7; weak D call: TRBD2 (6 bases). The CDR3 runs 13 residues. Germline assignment: CDR1 LGHNT and CDR2 FRNRAP. Trimming removed 8 bases from V and 1 base from J, with 12 bases in between. The CDR3 reads CASRGDSSYEQYF. The CDR3 DNA follows: TGTGCTAGTCGAGGGGACTCTTCCTACGAGCAGTACTTC.

This chain uses TRBV11-3 with TRBJ2-7, with 7 nucleotides matching TRBD2. CDR1 is SGHNT, CDR2 YENEEA, per germline. The V segment lost 9 bases and the J segment 5 bases; nucleotides outside the gene matches: 13. This CDR3 is built from 14 residues. CDR3 sequence: CARRRGVMCHEQYF. The CDR3 DNA sequence: TGTGCCAGGCGACGGGGGGTTATGTGTCACGAGCAGTACTTC.

The V gene is TRBV18, the J gene TRBJ2-3; D not resolved. Trimming stripped 3 bases from V and 3 bases from J, with 4 bases between. From germline, CDR1 is KGHSH and CDR2 LQKENI. This CDR3 region has 12 residues. For the CDR3, the DNA is TGTGCCAGCTCACCTCAGACAGATACGCAGTATTTT. Translated, it gives CASSPQTDTQYF.

The chain has TRBV5-4 and TRBJ2-3, with D tentatively TRBD2 (5 bases). This CDR3 spans 14 amino acids. With 7 bases removed from V and 1 base from J, the gap between germline ends came to 13 bases. Looked up from germline, CDR1 is SGHNT and CDR2 is YYREEE (reference sequence). This CDR3 is CASSQDGGTDTQYF. In nucleotides, the CDR3 is TGTGCCAGCTCGCAGGACGGGGGCACAGATACGCAGTATTTT. Full variable domain (rest looked up from reference TRBV5-4 and TRBJ2-3): ETGVTQSPTHLIKTRGQQVTLRCSSQSGHNTVSWYQQALGQGPQFIFQYYREEENGRGNFPPRFSGLQFPNYSSELNVNALELDDSALYLCASSQDGGTDTQYFGPGTRLTVL.

J is TRBJ2-2 and V is TRBV5-1, with D tentatively TRBD1 (5 bases). This CDR3 has 15 amino acids. V was shortened by 2 bases and J by 1 base, with 9 bases between the two germline ends. CDR1 is SGHRS, CDR2 YFSETQ, per germline. The CDR3 DNA follows: TGCGCCAGCAGCTTCCAAACAGGGAACACCGGGGAGCTGTTTTTT. This translates into CASSFQTGNTGELFF. Full variable domain (remainder filled in from reference TRBV5-1 and TRBJ2-2): KAGVTQTPRYLIKTRGQQVTLSCSPISGHRSVSWYQQTPGQGLQFLFEYFSETQRNKGNFPGRFSGRQFSNSRSEMNVSTLELGDSALYLCASSFQTGNTGELFFGEGSRLTVL.

This rearrangement joins TRBV27 to TRBJ2-7; TRBD1 aligns across 9 bases. Losses at the gene ends were 2 bases for V and 4 bases for J; bases not matched to a gene: 6. The CDR3 totals 15 residues. Germline CDR1 reads MNHEY; CDR2 reads SMNVEV (reference sequence). Here the CDR3 DNA reads TGTGCCAGCAGTTTACGGGGACAGGGATCATACGAGCAGTACTTC. Amino acids: CASSLRGQGSYEQYF.

The chain is built from TRBV11-3 and TRBJ2-5, with 7 bases matching TRBD2. Germline V gene sequence: CDR1 SGHNT, CDR2 YENEEA. The CDR3 runs 13 residues. The V and J ends lost 9 bases and 5 bases, in that order; junction bases with no gene match: 9. In DNA, the CDR3 is TGTGCCAGTCAGCGGGACCCTGACGAGACCCAGTACTTC. Protein product: CASQRDPDETQYF.

This clone was seen a single time. V is TRBV5-5 and J is TRBJ1-1; D might be TRBD1 (6 bases). The V gene's germline CDR1 is SGHKS and CDR2 YYEKEE (reference sequence). The CDR3 has 14 amino acids. V was shortened by 1 base and J by 4 bases, with 11 bases between the two germline ends. The CDR3 spells CASSLTGRGTEAFF. Here the CDR3 DNA reads TGTGCCAGCAGCTTGACAGGGAGAGGCACTGAAGCTTTCTTT.

The V gene is TRBV6-6, the J gene TRBJ2-7; TRBD2 matches at 7 bases. V was clipped by 6 bases and J by 4 bases; unmatched bases: 3. CDR1 is MNHNY, CDR2 SVGAGI, per germline (reference sequence). CDR3 size: 12 residues. The CDR3 DNA follows: TGTGCCAGCAGCCTGGGAGGGTACGAGCAGTACTTC. As protein: CASSLGGYEQYF.

The V gene is TRBV12-3 or TRBV12-4, the J gene TRBJ1-2, with D tentatively TRBD1 (5 bases). Trimming removed 6 bases at V and 7 bases at J, with 15 bases between. CDR3 length equals 13 residues. The CDR3, as DNA: TGTGCCAGCAGCAGAGACAGTTCCCGTGGCTACACCTTC. Protein sequence: CASSRDSSRGYTF.

This chain joins TRBV9 and TRBJ2-3; 7 bases are a match to TRBD1. The germline CDR1 and CDR2 sequences are SGDLS and YYNGEE. The CDR3 runs 14 residues. Germline trimming cut 4 bases from V and 4 bases from J; bases unmatched to any gene: 6. CDR3 bases: TGTGCCAGCAGCAATTCAGGGGGTGCAGATACGCAGTATTTT. Its protein is CASSNSGGADTQYF.

The CDR3 sequence is CASSPGTGGADTGELFF. The CDR3 DNA is TGTGCCAGCAGCCCAGGGACAGGGGGCGCGGACACCGGGGAGCTGTTTTTT. V is TRBV11-2 and J is TRBJ2-2; 12 nucleotides match TRBD1. V shed 5 bases, J shed 3 bases, and the junction held 7 bases outside the gene matches. Per germline, CDR1 SGHAT and CDR2 FQNNGV. The CDR3 consists of 17 residues.

The chain recombines TRBV7-2 with TRBJ2-1, with D perhaps TRBD2 (5 bases). CDR1 is SGHTA, CDR2 FQGNSA, per germline. The germline V and J ends were trimmed by 5 bases and 1 base, with 12 bases remaining between them. CDR3 size: 15 residues. The DNA of the CDR3 is TGTGCCAGCAGCCCCCAAGCGGAATCCTACAATGAGCAGTTCTTC. Translating gives CASSPQAESYNEQFF.

This chain connects TRBV4-3 to TRBJ1-5, with D possibly TRBD1 on 5 matching bases. The CDR3 is 14 residues long. The V and J ends lost 6 bases and 5 bases respectively, with 14 bases between them. Germline CDR1 and CDR2: LGHNA and YSLEER. The chain's CDR3 is CASSPGLRDQPQHF. CDR3 coding DNA: TGCGCCAGCAGTCCGGGACTTCGGGATCAGCCCCAGCATTTT.

V usage is TRBV5-3 and J usage is TRBJ2-7; a weak D match, TRBD1 (6 bases). TRBV5-3 is placed among ORFs of uncertain function. The CDR3 runs to 15 residues. V was shortened by 0 bases and J by 4 bases, with 14 bases between the two germline ends. CDR3 sequence: CARSLVPGTSYEQYF. As DNA, the CDR3 is TGTGCCAGAAGCTTGGTGCCCGGGACATCGTACGAGCAGTACTTC.

This rearrangement joins TRBV12-3 or TRBV12-4 to TRBJ1-2; no clear D. V gave up 6 bases and J gave up 10 bases, with 18 bases separating them. The CDR3 is 13 amino acids. The CDR3 sequence is CASRRAVEAHYTF. The CDR3 DNA reads as TGTGCCAGCAGGAGGGCTGTAGAAGCTCACTACACCTTC.

The V and J genes are TRBV10-1 and TRBJ1-4, with 7 bases lining up with TRBD1. Looked up from germline, CDR1 is WNHNN and CDR2 is SYGVQD (reference sequence). The CDR3 spans 15 residues. Unmatched junction bases numbered 6, after V lost 0 bases and J lost 8 bases. The CDR3 spells CASSESGPGQEKLFF. The DNA of the CDR3 is TGCGCCAGCAGTGAGTCCGGCCCGGGACAGGAAAAACTGTTTTTT.

The J gene is TRBJ1-1, the V gene TRBV5-4; 10 positions agree with TRBD1. This CDR3 contains 16 residues. Germline V gene lookup returns CDR1 SGHNT and CDR2 YYREEE (reference sequence). With 4 bases clipped from V and 3 bases from J, the junction kept 9 bases outside the gene matches. CDR3 DNA sequence: TGTGCCAGCAGCCCAGTGACCGGGACAGGGGACACTGAAGCTTTCTTT. It specifies CASSPVTGTGDTEAFF.

J is TRBJ2-7 and V is TRBV6-1; D is possibly TRBD1 (6 bases). Looked up from germline, CDR1 is MNHNS and CDR2 is SASEGT. V was clipped by 3 bases and J by 4 bases, with 10 bases between them. The length of the CDR3 is 13 residues. The CDR3 here is CASSDRTEYEQYF. Here the CDR3 DNA reads TGTGCCAGCAGTGACAGGACAGAATACGAGCAGTACTTC.

The genes are TRBV3-1 (or the pseudogene TRBV3-2) and TRBJ2-4; maybe TRBD1 (6 bases). CDR1 is LGHDT and CDR2 is YNNKEL in the germline V gene (reference sequence). Trimming took off 1 base at V and 0 bases at J, with 10 bases between the two ends. This CDR3 has 16 residues. Here the CDR3 DNA reads TGTGCCAGCAGCCAAGGGACAGACCTAGCCAAAAACATTCAGTACTTC. Residues: CASSQGTDLAKNIQYF.

This chain uses TRBV5-6 with TRBJ1-1, with 7 positions matching TRBD1. Looked up from germline, CDR1 is SGHDT and CDR2 is YYEEEE. The CDR3 runs to 15 residues. V was clipped by 4 bases and J by 0 bases; unmatched bases: 6. CDR3 protein: CASSPWTGMNTEAFF. The CDR3 region has the DNA TGTGCCAGCAGCCCATGGACAGGAATGAACACTGAAGCTTTCTTT.

This rearrangement joins TRBV11-2 to TRBJ2-3, with D possibly being TRBD2 (6 bases). The V end was cut by 5 bases, the J end by 2 bases, with 11 bases between. CDR1 is SGHAT and CDR2 is FQNNGV in the germline V gene. The CDR3 covers 14 residues. CDR3 amino acids: CASSRDFDTDTQYF. The CDR3 DNA sequence: TGTGCCAGCAGCCGGGACTTTGACACAGATACGCAGTATTTT.

The gene calls are TRBV18 and TRBJ1-4; no definite D call. There are 15 residues in the CDR3. V was shortened by 1 base and J by 1 base, with 7 bases between the two germline ends. Germline V gene sequence: CDR1 KGHSH, CDR2 LQKENI. For the CDR3, the DNA is TGTGCCAGCTCACCACGGGAGGGAACTAATGAAAAACTGTTTTTT. As protein: CASSPREGTNEKLFF.

The rearrangement joins TRBV30 to TRBJ1-1, with TRBD1 matching 8 bases. With 0 bases clipped from V and 7 bases from J, the junction kept 1 base outside the gene matches. This CDR3 contains 12 residues. CDR1 is GTSNPN, CDR2 SVGIG, per germline (reference sequence). The CDR3 region has the DNA TGTGCCTGGAGTGTACAGGGGGTTGAAGCTTTCTTT. Translating it yields CAWSVQGVEAFF.

The chain has TRBV29-1 and TRBJ1-1; 8 bases are shared with TRBD1. J lost 4 bases, V lost 4 bases, and 14 bases had no gene match. In germline, CDR1 is SQVTM, CDR2 ANQGSEA. This CDR3 region has 16 residues. This chain's CDR3 is CSVVDWTGSSGTEAFF. The CDR3 region has the DNA TGCAGCGTTGTAGATTGGACAGGGTCCTCTGGCACTGAAGCTTTCTTT.

This clone showed up just a few times. The chain carries TRBV11-1 and TRBJ2-3; 13 bases line up with TRBD2. Germline CDR1 is SGHAT and CDR2 is FQDESV (reference sequence). The CDR3 is 16 amino acids. V shed 1 base and J 7 bases; nucleotides not matched to a gene: 5. CDR3 sequence: CASSLDGTSGTNTQYF. CDR3 DNA: TGTGCCAGCAGCTTAGACGGGACTAGCGGGACGAATACGCAGTATTTT.

This chain uses TRBV11-3 with TRBJ2-7; TRBD2 agrees at 8 bases. There are 14 residues in the CDR3. With 5 bases clipped from V and 3 bases from J, the junction kept 6 bases outside the gene matches. CDR1 SGHNT and CDR2 YENEEA come from the germline V gene. CDR3 region: CASSPLRGDYEQYF. CDR3 DNA sequence: TGTGCCAGCAGCCCGTTGCGGGGGGACTACGAGCAGTACTTC.

The rearrangement uses TRBV18 and TRBJ1-4, with 7 positions matching TRBD1. The V gene's germline CDR1 is KGHSH and CDR2 LQKENI. Trimming at V came to 3 bases and at J to 0 bases, leaving 4 bases not matched to a gene. The CDR3 extends over 16 amino acids. The CDR3: CASSPSTGATNEKLFF. Written as DNA, the CDR3 is TGTGCCAGCTCACCGTCCACAGGGGCAACTAATGAAAAACTGTTTTTT.